The next 3 T cell receptor beta chains were all read from a single sample in a study of cytomegalovirus exposure and HLA in healthy donors (dated by TCRdb to about 2017). The library came from the immunoSEQ multiplex PCR assay. For the multiplex PCR, a mixture combining 60 forward primers for TCR Vbeta segments and 13 reverse primers for TCR Jbeta segments was used. TCRdb took over this immuneACCESS table, retaining in-frame rearrangements with V and J assigned. Such tables are incomplete; in checked studies, under half of the missing clones stem from an unresolved V gene, and the remainder is unexplained. This sample's table lists 100,000 to 150,000 clones. Roughly 1.7% of the sample is taken by the ten largest. The sample comprised PBMCs. The receptors originated from a man between 18 and 35 years old in good health and CMV-seronegative.

The rearrangement links TRBV27 to TRBJ2-5, with 10 bases identical to TRBD2. CDR1 is MNHEY and CDR2 is SMNVEV in the germline V gene (reference sequence). This CDR3 region has 19 residues. J gave up 2 bases and V 3 bases, and 15 bases lay outside the gene matches. CDR3 coding DNA: TGTGCCAGCAGTTTGTTCAGGGCTAGCGGGGGCGTCGGTCAAGAGACCCAGTACTTC. Translated: CASSLFRASGGVGQETQYF.

The chain employs TRBV28 and TRBJ1-2, with a weak D call TRBD1 (5 bases). This CDR3 contains 15 residues. V lost 5 bases and J lost 6, with 19 bases in between. Germline-derived CDR1 and CDR2 are MDHEN and SYDVKM. In DNA form, the CDR3 reads TGTGCCAGCAGTACTCAGACAGCTTTTGAGAATGGCTACACCTTC. Translation: CASSTQTAFENGYTF.

The genes are TRBV7-3 and TRBJ2-5, with 9 bases matching TRBD2. The CDR3 runs to 15 residues. With V trimmed by 2 bases and J by 4 bases, 5 bases remained unmatched. In germline, CDR1 is SGHTA, CDR2 FQGTGA. For the CDR3, the DNA is TGTGCCAGCAGCTTAGCGGGAGGGTTGGGAGAGACCCAGTACTTC. It encodes CASSLAGGLGETQYF.